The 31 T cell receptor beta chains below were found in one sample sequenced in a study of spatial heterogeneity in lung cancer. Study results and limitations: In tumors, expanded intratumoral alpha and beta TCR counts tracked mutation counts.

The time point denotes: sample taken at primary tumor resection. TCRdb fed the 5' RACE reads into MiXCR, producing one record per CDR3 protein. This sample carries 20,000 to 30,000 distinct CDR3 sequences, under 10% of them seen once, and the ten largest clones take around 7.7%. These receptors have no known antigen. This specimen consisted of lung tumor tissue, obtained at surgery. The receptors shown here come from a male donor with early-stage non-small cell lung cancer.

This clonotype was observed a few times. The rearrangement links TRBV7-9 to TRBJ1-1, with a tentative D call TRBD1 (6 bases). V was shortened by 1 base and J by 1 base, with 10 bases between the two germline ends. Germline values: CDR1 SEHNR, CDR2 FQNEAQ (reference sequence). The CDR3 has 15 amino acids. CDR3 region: CASSLVAGANTEAFF. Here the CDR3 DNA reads TGTGCCAGCAGCTTAGTAGCAGGGGCGAACACTGAAGCTTTCTTT.

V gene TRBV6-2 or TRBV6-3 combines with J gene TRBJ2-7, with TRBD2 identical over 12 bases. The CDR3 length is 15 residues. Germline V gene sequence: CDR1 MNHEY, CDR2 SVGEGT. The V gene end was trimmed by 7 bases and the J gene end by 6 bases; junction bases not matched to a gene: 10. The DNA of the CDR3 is TGTGCCAGCAAGTTCCTAGCGGGAGGGCCTGGCGAGCAGTACTTC. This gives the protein CASKFLAGGPGEQYF.

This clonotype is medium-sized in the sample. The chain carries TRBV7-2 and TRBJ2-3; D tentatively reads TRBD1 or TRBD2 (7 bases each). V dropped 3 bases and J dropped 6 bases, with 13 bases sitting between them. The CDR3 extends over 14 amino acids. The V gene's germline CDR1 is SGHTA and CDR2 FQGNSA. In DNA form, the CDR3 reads TGTGCCAGCAGCTTGGGAGGGGGCCACGATACGCAGTATTTT. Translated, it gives CASSLGGGHDTQYF.

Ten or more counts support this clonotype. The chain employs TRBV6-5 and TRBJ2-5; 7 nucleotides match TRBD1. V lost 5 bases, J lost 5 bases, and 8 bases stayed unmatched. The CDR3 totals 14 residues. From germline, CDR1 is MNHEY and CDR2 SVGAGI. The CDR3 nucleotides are TGTGCCAGCAGTCCCCCCGGGACAGCGGAGACCCAGTACTTC. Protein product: CASSPPGTAETQYF.

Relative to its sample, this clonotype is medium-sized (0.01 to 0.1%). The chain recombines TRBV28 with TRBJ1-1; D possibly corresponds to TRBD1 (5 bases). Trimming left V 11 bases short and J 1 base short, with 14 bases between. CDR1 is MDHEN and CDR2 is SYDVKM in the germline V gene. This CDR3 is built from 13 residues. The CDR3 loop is CAGKGLPNTEAFF. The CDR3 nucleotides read TGTGCCGGAAAGGGGCTGCCGAACACTGAAGCTTTCTTT.

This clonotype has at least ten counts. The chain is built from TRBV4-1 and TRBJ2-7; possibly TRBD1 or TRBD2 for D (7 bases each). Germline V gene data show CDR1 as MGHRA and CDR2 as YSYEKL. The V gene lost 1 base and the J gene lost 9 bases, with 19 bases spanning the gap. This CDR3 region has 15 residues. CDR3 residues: CASSQAGGPQGTQYF. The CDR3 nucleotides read TGCGCCAGCAGCCAAGCGGGGGGTCCACAGGGGACGCAGTACTTC.

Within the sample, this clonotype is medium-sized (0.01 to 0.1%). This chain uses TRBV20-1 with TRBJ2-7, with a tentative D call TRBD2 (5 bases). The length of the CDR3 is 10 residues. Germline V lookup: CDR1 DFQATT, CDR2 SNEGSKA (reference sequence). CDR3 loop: CRAGAYEQYF. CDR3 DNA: TGCAGGGCCGGGGCCTACGAGCAGTACTTC.

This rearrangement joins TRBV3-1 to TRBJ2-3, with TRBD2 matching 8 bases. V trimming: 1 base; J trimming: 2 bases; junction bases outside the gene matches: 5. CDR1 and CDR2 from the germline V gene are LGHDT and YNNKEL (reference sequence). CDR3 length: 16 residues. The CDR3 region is CASSQVLAGNTDTQYF. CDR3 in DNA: TGTGCCAGCAGCCAAGTCCTAGCGGGTAACACAGATACGCAGTATTTT.

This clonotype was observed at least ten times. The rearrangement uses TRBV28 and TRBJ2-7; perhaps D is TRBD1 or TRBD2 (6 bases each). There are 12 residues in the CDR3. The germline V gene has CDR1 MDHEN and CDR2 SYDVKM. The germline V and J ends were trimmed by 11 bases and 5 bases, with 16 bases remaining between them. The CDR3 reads CAAGQGRNEQYF. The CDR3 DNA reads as TGTGCCGCGGGGCAGGGGAGGAACGAGCAGTACTTC. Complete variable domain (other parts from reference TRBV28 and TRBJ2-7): DVKVTQSSRYLVKRTGEKVFLECVQDMDHENMFWYRQDPGLGLRLIYFSYDVKMKEKGDIPEGYSVSREKKERFSLILESASTNQTSMYLCAAGQGRNEQYFGPGTRLTVT.

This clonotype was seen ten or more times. CDR3 sequence reads: CASSLGTGSAGANVLTF. The CDR3 coding sequence is TGCGCCAGCAGCTTGGGGACAGGGTCAGCTGGGGCCAACGTCCTGACTTTC. V is TRBV5-1 and J is TRBJ2-6, with 8 bases matching TRBD1. Germline V gives CDR1 SGHRS, CDR2 YFSETQ. J gave up 2 bases and V 0 bases, and 4 bases lay outside the gene matches. The length of the CDR3 is 17 residues.

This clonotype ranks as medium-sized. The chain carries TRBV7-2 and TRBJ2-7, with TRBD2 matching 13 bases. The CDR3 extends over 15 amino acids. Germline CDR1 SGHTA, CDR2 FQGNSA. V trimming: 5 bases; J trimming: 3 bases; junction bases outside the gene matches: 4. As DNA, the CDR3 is TGTGCCAGCAGCCGGACTAGCGGGAGTTACTACGAGCAGTACTTC. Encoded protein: CASSRTSGSYYEQYF. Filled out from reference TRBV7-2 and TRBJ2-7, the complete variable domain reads GAGVSQSPSNKVTEKGKDVELRCDPISGHTALYWYRQSLGQGLEFLIYFQGNSAPDKSGLPSDRFSAERTGGSVSTLTIQRTQQEDSAVYLCASSRTSGSYYEQYFGPGTRLTVT.

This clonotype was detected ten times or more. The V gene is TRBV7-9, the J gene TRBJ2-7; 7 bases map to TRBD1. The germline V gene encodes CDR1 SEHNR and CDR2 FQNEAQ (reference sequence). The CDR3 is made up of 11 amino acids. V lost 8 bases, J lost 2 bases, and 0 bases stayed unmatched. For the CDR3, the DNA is TGTGCCAGCGGGACAGCCTACGAGCAGTACTTC. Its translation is CASGTAYEQYF.

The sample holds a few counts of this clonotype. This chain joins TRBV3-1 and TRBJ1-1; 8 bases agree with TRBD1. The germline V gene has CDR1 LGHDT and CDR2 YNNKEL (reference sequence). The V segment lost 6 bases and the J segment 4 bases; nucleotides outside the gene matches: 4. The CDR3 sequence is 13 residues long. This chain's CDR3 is CASRYTGGTEAFF. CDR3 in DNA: TGTGCCAGCAGGTACACAGGGGGCACTGAAGCTTTCTTT.

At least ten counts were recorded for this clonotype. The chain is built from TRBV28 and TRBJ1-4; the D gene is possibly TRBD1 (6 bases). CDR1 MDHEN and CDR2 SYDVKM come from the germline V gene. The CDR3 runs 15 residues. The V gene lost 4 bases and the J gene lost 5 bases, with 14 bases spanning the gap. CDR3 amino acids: CASSSPGQTNEKLFF. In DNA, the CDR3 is TGTGCCAGCAGTTCCCCAGGACAGACCAATGAAAAACTGTTTTTT.

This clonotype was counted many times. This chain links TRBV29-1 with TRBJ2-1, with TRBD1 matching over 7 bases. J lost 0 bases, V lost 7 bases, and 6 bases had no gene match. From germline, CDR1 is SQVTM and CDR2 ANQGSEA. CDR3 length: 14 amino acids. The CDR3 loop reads CSGSRGSSYNEQFF. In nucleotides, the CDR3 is TGCAGCGGGTCCAGGGGGAGCTCCTACAATGAGCAGTTCTTC.

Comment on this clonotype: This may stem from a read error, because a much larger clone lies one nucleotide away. Here the CDR3 DNA reads TGTGCCAGCAGACCTCGGTCGGAGGATGAGCAGTTCTTC. Amino acid sequence: CASRPRSEDEQFF. The genes are TRBV7-2 and TRBJ2-1; D might be TRBD2 (5 bases). The germline V gene has CDR1 SGHTA and CDR2 FQGNSA. The CDR3 length is 13 residues. The V and J ends lost 6 bases and 8 bases respectively, with 14 bases between them.

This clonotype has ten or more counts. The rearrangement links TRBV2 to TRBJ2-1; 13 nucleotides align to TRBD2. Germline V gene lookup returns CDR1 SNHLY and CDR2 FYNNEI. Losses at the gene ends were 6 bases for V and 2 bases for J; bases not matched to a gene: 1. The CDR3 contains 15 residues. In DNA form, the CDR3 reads TGTGCCAGCAGCACTAGCGGGGGGGCCTACAATGAGCAGTTCTTC. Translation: CASSTSGGAYNEQFF.

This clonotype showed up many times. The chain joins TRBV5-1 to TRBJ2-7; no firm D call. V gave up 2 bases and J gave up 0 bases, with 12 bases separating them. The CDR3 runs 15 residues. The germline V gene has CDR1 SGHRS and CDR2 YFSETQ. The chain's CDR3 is CASSFAYWPSYEQYF. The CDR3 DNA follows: TGCGCCAGCAGCTTTGCCTACTGGCCCTCCTACGAGCAGTACTTC. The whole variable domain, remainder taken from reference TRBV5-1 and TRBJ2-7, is KAGVTQTPRYLIKTRGQQVTLSCSPISGHRSVSWYQQTPGQGLQFLFEYFSETQRNKGNFPGRFSGRQFSNSRSEMNVSTLELGDSALYLCASSFAYWPSYEQYFGPGTRLTVT.

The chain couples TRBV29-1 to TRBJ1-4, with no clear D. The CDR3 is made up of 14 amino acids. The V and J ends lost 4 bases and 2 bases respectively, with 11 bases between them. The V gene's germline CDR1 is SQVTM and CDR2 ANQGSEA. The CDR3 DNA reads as TGCAGCGTTGGCGTGGCAAGTACTAATGAAAAACTGTTTTTT. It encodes CSVGVASTNEKLFF.

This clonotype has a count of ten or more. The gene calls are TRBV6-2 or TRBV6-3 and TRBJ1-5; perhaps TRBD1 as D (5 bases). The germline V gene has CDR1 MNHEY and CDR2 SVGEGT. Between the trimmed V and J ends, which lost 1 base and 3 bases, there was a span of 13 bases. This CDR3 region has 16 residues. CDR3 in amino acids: CASSYFQTATNQPQHF. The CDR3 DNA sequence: TGTGCCAGCAGTTACTTCCAGACAGCCACCAATCAGCCCCAGCATTTT.

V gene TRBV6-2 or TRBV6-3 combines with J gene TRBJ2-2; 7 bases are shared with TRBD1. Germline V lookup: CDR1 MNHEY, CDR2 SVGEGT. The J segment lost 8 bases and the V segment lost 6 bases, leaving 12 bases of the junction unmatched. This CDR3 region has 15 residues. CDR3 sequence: CASSPRTGLGGELFF. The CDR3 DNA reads TGTGCCAGCAGCCCCAGGACAGGTCTAGGAGGGGAGCTGTTTTTT.

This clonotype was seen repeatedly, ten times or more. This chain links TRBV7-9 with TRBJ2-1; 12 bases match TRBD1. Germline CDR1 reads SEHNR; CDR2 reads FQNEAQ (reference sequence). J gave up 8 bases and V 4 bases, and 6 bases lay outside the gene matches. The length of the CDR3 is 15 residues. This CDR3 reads CASSYSGTGGHEQFF. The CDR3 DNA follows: TGTGCCAGCAGCTACTCCGGGACAGGGGGCCATGAGCAGTTCTTC.

CDR3 residues: CASSFGRALNEKLFF. DNA of the CDR3: TGTGCCAGCAGCTTCGGCAGGGCCCTTAATGAAAAACTGTTTTTT. This chain joins TRBV7-9 and TRBJ1-4, with a weak D call TRBD1 (5 bases). Germline CDR1 SEHNR, CDR2 FQNEAQ (reference sequence). The CDR3 is made up of 15 amino acids. V dropped 3 bases and J dropped 4 bases, with 12 bases sitting between them. Using reference TRBV7-9 and TRBJ1-4 for the parts outside the CDR3, the full variable domain is DTGVSQNPRHKITKRGQNVTFRCDPISEHNRLYWYRQTLGQGPEFLTYFQNEAQLEKSRLLSDRFSAERPKGSFSTLEIQRTEQGDSAMYLCASSFGRALNEKLFFGSGTQLSVL.

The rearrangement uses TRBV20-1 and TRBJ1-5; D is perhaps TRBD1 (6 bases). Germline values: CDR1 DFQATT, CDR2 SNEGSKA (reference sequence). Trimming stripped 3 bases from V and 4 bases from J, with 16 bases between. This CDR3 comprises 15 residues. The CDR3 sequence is CSASPKGEVNQPQHF. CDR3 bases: TGCAGTGCTAGCCCCAAGGGGGAGGTTAATCAGCCCCAGCATTTT.

In DNA form, the CDR3 reads TGCAGTGCTCCCGGACGTCTTTCACCCCTCCACTTT. Protein product: CSAPGRLSPLHF. This chain uses TRBV20-1 with TRBJ1-6; D ambiguous. Trimming took 5 bases from V and 9 from J, leaving 11 bases between them. There are 12 residues in the CDR3. Germline assignment: CDR1 DFQATT and CDR2 SNEGSKA (reference sequence).

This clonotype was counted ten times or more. The CDR3 here is CASSSTGPIGSGANVLTF. Written as DNA, the CDR3 is TGTGCCAGCAGCTCTACAGGACCCATCGGCTCTGGGGCCAACGTCCTGACTTTC. The chain links TRBV7-9 to TRBJ2-6; possible D gene TRBD1, 5 bases. The CDR3 loop spans 18 amino acids. Between the trimmed V and J ends, which lost 4 bases and 0 bases, there was a span of 16 bases. The germline gives CDR1 SEHNR, CDR2 FQNEAQ (reference sequence).

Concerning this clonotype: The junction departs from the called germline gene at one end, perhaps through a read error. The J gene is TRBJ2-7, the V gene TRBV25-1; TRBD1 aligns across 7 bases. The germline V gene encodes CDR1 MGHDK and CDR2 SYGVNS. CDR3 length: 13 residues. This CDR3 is CASSDDRVHERYF. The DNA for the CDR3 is TGTGCTAGCAGTGACGACAGGGTCCACGAGCGGTACTTC.

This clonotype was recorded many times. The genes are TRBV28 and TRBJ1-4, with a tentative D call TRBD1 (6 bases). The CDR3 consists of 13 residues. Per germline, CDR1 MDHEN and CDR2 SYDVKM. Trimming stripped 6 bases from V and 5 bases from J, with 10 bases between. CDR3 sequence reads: CASRRQENEKLFF. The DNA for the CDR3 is TGTGCCAGCAGACGACAGGAGAATGAAAAACTGTTTTTT. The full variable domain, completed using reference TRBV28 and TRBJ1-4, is DVKVTQSSRYLVKRTGEKVFLECVQDMDHENMFWYRQDPGLGLRLIYFSYDVKMKEKGDIPEGYSVSREKKERFSLILESASTNQTSMYLCASRRQENEKLFFGSGTQLSVL.

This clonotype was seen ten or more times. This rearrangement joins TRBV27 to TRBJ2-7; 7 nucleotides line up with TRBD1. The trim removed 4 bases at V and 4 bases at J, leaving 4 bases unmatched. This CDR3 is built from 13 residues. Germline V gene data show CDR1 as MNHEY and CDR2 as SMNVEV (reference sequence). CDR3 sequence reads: CASSSGGGYEQYF. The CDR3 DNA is TGTGCCAGCAGTTCAGGGGGTGGGTACGAGCAGTACTTC.

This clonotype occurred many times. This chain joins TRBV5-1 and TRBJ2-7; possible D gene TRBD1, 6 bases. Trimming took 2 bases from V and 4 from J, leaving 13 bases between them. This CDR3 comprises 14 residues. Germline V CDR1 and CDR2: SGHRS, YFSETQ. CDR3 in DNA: TGCGCCAGCAGCTTTGGGGGCCAGAGGTACGAGCAGTACTTC. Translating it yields CASSFGGQRYEQYF.

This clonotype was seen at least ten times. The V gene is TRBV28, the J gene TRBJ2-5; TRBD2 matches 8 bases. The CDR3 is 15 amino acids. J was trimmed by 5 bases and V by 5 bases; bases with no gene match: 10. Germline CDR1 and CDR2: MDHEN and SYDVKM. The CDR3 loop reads CASSAREGGSETQYF. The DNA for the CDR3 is TGTGCCAGCAGTGCCCGGGAGGGGGGTAGTGAGACCCAGTACTTC.